The clone carrying this T cell receptor (beta chain) is termed medium-sized. Its specificity is unknown. T cells were expanded from blood mononuclear cells for about three days with anti-CD3 OKT3 or CD3/CD28 beads. TCRdb re-analysed the 5' RACE reads in MiXCR, keeping a single row per CDR3 protein. The sample has some 9,000 distinct CDR3 sequences; about 2.4% are singletons. Trimming took off 1 base at V and 2 bases at J, with 15 bases between the two ends. Germline CDR1 reads SGHRS; CDR2 reads YFSETQ. The CDR3 loop spans 16 amino acids. This specimen comes from a study of beta chain bispecific antibodies for T cell cancers. Study results and caveats: Normal T cells contributed less of the targeted TRBV signal than the leukemia cells did.

This chain uses TRBV5-1 with TRBJ1-2; perhaps TRBD1 as D (5 bases). The TCR was taken from a human donor in good health. Some clones in this sample may be carry-over from other donors' samples. This specimen was T cells from a healthy donor cultured with Jurkat leukemia cells, taken from a culture containing an anti-CD19 bispecific antibody. The CDR3 DNA is TGCGCCAGCAGCTTGATGGGACCGGGAGAAAACTATGGCTACACCTTC. Translation gives CASSLMGPGENYGYTF.